This T cell receptor (beta chain) was obtained from a study of cytomegalovirus exposure and HLA in healthy donors. Study outcomes and limitations: A later analysis associated around 17,000 TCR beta sequences with HLA alleles at a 0.05 false discovery rate. TCR beta V- and J-gene trimming was later associated with a missense DCLRE1C variant.

This clone was seen a few times. The antigen is undetermined. 13 Jbeta primers and 60 Vbeta primers were used for the PCR. Authors' methods: A follow-up analysis tallied tens of millions of unique TCR beta chains, 8.5 million to 14 million shared. The repertoire was sequenced with immunoSEQ multiplex PCR; TCRdb's copy has only in-frame clones and lacks some. Clonal size and the V and J genes are those of that table, whereas D and trimming came from the DNA. The table has approximately 180,000 clones, around 70% seen once. Germline CDR1 KGHSH, CDR2 LQKENI. The CDR3 length is 14 residues. Losses at the gene ends were 5 bases for V and 5 bases for J; bases not matched to a gene: 5.

The TCR sequence derives from a male donor in good health and CMV-seronegative. The sequencing sample was made of PBMCs. The chain links TRBV18 to TRBJ2-4; 8 nucleotides align to TRBD2. The CDR3 nucleotides are TGTGCCAGCTCAACCGGGACTAGTGAAAACATTCAGTACTTC. It codes for CASSTGTSENIQYF.